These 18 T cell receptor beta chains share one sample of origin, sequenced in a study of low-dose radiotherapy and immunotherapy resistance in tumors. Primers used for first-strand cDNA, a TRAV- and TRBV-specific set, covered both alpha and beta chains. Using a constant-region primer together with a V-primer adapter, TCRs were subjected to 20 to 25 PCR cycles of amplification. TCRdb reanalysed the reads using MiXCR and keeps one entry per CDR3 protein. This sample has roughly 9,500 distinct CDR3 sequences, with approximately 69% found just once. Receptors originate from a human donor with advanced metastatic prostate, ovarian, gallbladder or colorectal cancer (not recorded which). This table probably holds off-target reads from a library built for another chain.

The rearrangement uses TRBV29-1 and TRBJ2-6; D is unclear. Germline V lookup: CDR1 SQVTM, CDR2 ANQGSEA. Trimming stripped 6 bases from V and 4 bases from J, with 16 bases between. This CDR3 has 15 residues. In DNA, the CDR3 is TGCAGCGTCCCAGAGTCCCTCTTAGGGGCCAACGTCCTGACTTTC. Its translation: CSVPESLLGANVLTF.

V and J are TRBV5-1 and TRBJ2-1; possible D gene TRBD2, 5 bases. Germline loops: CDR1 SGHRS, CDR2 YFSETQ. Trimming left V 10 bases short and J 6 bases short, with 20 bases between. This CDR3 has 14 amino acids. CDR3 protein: CAVSRGDELNEQFF. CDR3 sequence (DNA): TGCGCCGTCAGTCGGGGAGACGAGCTCAATGAGCAGTTCTTC.

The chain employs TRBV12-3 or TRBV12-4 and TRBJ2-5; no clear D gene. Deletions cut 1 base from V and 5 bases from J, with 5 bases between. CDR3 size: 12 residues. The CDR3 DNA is TGTGCCAGCAGTTTAGTTGTGGAGACCCAGTACTTC. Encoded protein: CASSLVVETQYF.

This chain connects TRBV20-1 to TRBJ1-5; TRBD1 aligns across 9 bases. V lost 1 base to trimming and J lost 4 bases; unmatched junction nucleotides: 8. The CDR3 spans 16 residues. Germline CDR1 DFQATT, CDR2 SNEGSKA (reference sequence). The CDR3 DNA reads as TGCAGTGCTAGAGCCGACCGGGACAGGGTAAATCAGCCCCAGCATTTT. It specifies CSARADRDRVNQPQHF.

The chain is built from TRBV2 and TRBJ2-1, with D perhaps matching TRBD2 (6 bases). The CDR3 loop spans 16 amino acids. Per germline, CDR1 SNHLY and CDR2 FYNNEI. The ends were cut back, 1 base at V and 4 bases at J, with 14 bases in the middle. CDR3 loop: CASSEDAAGRYNEQFF. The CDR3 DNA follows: TGTGCCAGCAGTGAAGATGCAGCGGGTAGATACAATGAGCAGTTCTTC.

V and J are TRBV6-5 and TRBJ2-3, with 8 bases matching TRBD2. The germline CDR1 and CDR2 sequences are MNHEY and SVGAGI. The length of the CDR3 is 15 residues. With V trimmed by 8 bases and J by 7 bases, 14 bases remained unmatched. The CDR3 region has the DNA TGTGCCAGCCGCCTTACAAATAGCGGGAAGAATACGCAGTATTTT. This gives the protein CASRLTNSGKNTQYF.

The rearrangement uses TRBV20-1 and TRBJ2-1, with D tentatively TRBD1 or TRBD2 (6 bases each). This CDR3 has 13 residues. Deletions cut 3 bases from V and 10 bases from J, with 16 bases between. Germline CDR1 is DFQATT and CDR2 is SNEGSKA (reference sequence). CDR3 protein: CSASPSGAVEQFF. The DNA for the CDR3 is TGCAGTGCTAGCCCCTCGGGGGCGGTCGAGCAGTTCTTC.

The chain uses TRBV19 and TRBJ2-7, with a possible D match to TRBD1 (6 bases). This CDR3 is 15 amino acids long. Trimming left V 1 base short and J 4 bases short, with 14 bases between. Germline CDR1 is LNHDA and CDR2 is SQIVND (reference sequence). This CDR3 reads CASSIVTGKVYEQYF. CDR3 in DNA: TGTGCCAGTAGTATAGTAACAGGGAAGGTATACGAGCAGTACTTC.

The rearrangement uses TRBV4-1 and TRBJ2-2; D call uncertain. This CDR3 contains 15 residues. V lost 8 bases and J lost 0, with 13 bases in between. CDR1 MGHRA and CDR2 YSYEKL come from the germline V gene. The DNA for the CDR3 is TGCGCCAGCTTACCATCCCCGACGAACACCGGGGAGCTGTTTTTT. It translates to CASLPSPTNTGELFF.

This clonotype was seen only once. CDR3 coding DNA: TGTGCCAGCAGAGCCACAGATTCAGGGGCCAACGTCCTGACTTTC. The encoded protein is CASRATDSGANVLTF. V is TRBV2 and J is TRBJ2-6, with D hard to call. Trimming shortened V by 6 bases and J by 4 bases, and 13 bases separated the two germline ends. Germline V gene data show CDR1 as SNHLY and CDR2 as FYNNEI. This CDR3 comprises 15 residues.

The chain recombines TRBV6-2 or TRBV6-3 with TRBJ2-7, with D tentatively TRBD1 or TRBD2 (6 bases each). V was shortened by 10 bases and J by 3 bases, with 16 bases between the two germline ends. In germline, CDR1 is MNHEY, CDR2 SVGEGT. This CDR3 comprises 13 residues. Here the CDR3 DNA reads TGTGCCATAGGGGGGATAATCGGCTACGAGCAGTACTTC. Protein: CAIGGIIGYEQYF.

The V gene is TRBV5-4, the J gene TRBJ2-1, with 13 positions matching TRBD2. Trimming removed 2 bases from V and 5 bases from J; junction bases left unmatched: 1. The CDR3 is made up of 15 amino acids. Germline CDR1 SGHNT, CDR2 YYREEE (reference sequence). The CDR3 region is CASSLGTSGNNEQFF. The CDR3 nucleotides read TGTGCCAGCAGCTTAGGGACTAGCGGGAACAATGAGCAGTTCTTC.

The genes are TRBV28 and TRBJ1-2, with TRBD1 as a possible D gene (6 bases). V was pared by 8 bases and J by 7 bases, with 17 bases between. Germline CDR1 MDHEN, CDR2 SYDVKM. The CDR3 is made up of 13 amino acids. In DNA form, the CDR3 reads TGTGCCAGCTCCCCTCCAGGGGTGGGTGGCTACACCTTC. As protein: CASSPPGVGGYTF.

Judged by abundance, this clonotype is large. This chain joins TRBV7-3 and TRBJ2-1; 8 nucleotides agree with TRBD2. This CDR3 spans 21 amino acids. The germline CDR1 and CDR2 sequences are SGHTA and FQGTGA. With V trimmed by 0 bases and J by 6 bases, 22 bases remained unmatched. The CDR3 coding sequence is TGTGCCAGCAGCTTAACCCCCCTTTTTCCGAGCGGGGGCTCGGAGCGCAATGAGCAGTTCTTC. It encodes CASSLTPLFPSGGSERNEQFF.

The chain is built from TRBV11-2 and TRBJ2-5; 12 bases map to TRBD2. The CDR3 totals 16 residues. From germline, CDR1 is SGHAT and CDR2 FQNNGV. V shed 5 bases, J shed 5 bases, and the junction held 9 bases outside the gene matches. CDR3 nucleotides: TGTGCCAGCAGCGTTTCTAGCGGGGGGGCCCGGGAGACCCAGTACTTC. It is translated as CASSVSSGGARETQYF.

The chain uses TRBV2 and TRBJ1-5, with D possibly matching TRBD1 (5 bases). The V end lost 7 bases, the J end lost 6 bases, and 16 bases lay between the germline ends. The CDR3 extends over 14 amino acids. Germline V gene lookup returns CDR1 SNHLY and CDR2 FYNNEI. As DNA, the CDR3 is TGTGCCAGCACCGAATTCAGGGAGGGTCAGCCCCAGCATTTT. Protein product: CASTEFREGQPQHF.

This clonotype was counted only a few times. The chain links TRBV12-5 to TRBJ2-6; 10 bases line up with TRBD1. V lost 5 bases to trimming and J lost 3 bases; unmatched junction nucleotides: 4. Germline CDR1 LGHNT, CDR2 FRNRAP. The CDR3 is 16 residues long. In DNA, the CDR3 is TGTGCTAGTGGTGGCCGGGACAGGGGTGGGGCCAACGTCCTGACTTTC. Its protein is CASGGRDRGGANVLTF.

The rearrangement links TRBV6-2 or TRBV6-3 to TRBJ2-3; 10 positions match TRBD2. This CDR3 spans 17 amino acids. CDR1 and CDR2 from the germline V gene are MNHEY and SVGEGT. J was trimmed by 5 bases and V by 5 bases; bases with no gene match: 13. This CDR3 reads CASSTGGSGRFGDTQYF. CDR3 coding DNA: TGTGCCAGCAGTACGGGAGGTAGCGGGAGGTTTGGAGATACGCAGTATTTT.